This T cell receptor beta chain was captured in a study of molecular identifiers for immune sequencing clone quantification. Study-level results: In naive cells, under 1% of molecules belonged to clones above 20 RNA copies, against over 98% in effector cells.

Libraries of bulk TCR were made by previously described methods (with listed TCR primers). A single record per CDR3 protein comes from TCRdb applying MiXCR to the PCR reads. The data show 490,000 or so distinct CDR3 sequences, around 23% seen once. Trimming shortened V by 0 bases and J by 6 bases, and 14 bases separated the two germline ends. The CDR3 has 16 residues. Looked up from germline, CDR1 is MGHRA and CDR2 is YSYEKL. In the case of this clonotype: Its antigen remains unidentified.

The TCR was taken from a human donor in good health. Some libraries in this study had Jurkat cell RNA spiked in. Sequences were obtained from naive CD8+ T cells from blood, with Jurkat cell RNA spiked in. Indicated subset: FACS-sorted CD8+CD4-CCR7+CD45RA+ naive T cells. The gene calls are TRBV4-1 and TRBJ2-2; tentative D call: TRBD1 (5 bases). CDR3 coding DNA: TGCGCCAGCAGCCAAGATGTCTTAGGGGCGGCCGGGGAGCTGTTTTTT. Translating gives CASSQDVLGAAGELFF.